A single sample gave rise to the 9 T cell receptor beta chains below, sequenced in a study of blood T cell repertoires in COVID-19. Only in-frame clones appear in the TCRdb table, and some are missing; sequencing was by immunoSEQ multiplex PCR. The sample holds under 150,000 clones, around 89% seen once. The sequenced sample was peripheral blood. The receptors were sampled from a woman in her sixties or seventies with active COVID-19.

The chain carries TRBV3-1 (or the pseudogene TRBV3-2) and TRBJ2-7; 13 nucleotides line up with TRBD2. Looked up from germline, CDR1 is LGHDT and CDR2 is YNNKEL (reference sequence). J was trimmed by 3 bases and V by 3 bases; bases with no gene match: 2. The length of the CDR3 is 15 residues. The DNA for the CDR3 is TGTGCCAGCAGCCATTGGACTAGCGGGAGCTACGAGCAGTACTTC. Residues: CASSHWTSGSYEQYF.

This clone was seen a few times. V gene TRBV7-2 combines with J gene TRBJ2-3; D is unclear. CDR1 and CDR2 (germline): SGHTA, FQGNSA. V was trimmed by 2 bases and J by 3 bases, leaving 12 bases between them. The CDR3 runs 15 residues. The CDR3 region is CASSLFGGGTDTQYF. CDR3 sequence (DNA): TGTGCCAGCAGCTTATTTGGCGGTGGGACAGATACGCAGTATTTT. The full variable domain, with the rest looked up from reference TRBV7-2 and TRBJ2-3, is GAGVSQSPSNKVTEKGKDVELRCDPISGHTALYWYRQSLGQGLEFLIYFQGNSAPDKSGLPSDRFSAERTGGSVSTLTIQRTQQEDSAVYLCASSLFGGGTDTQYFGPGTRLTVL.

The chain couples TRBV7-9 to TRBJ1-4, with no clear D. Germline V CDR1 and CDR2: SEHNR, FQNEAQ (reference sequence). The CDR3 is made up of 15 amino acids. Between the trimmed V and J ends, which lost 0 bases and 7 bases, there was a span of 12 bases. The CDR3 nucleotides read TGTGCCAGCAGCTTAGCGCGCCGGGGAGGTGAAAAACTGTTTTTT. Its translation: CASSLARRGGEKLFF. Full variable domain (outside the CDR3, taken from reference TRBV7-9 and TRBJ1-4): DTGVSQNPRHKITKRGQNVTFRCDPISEHNRLYWYRQTLGQGPEFLTYFQNEAQLEKSRLLSDRFSAERPKGSFSTLEIQRTEQGDSAMYLCASSLARRGGEKLFFGSGTQLSVL.

The chain has TRBV18 and TRBJ2-3; TRBD1 is a possible D gene (6 bases). In germline, CDR1 is KGHSH, CDR2 LQKENI. Trimming pared 3 bases from V and 2 bases from J, leaving 12 bases between. The CDR3 contains 15 residues. CDR3 residues: CASSPRDIATDTQYF. Written as DNA, the CDR3 is TGTGCCAGCTCACCGAGGGACATTGCCACAGATACGCAGTATTTT.

V usage is TRBV9 and J usage is TRBJ2-5; D is undetermined. Trimming shortened V by 0 bases and J by 1 base, and 10 bases separated the two germline ends. CDR1 and CDR2 from the germline V gene are SGDLS and YYNGEE. This CDR3 has 15 residues. CDR3 DNA sequence: TGTGCCAGCAGCGTAGGTGTCAACACCCAAGAGACCCAGTACTTC. Its protein is CASSVGVNTQETQYF.

The J gene is TRBJ2-7, the V gene TRBV29-1; 8 bases are a match to TRBD1. The CDR3 consists of 12 residues. V shed 4 bases and J 6 bases; nucleotides not matched to a gene: 5. Germline V lookup: CDR1 SQVTM, CDR2 ANQGSEA. For the CDR3, the DNA is TGCAGCGTTGCGAGGACAGGGACCGAGCAGTACTTC. It translates to CSVARTGTEQYF.

The chain recombines TRBV19 with TRBJ1-1; unclear D gene. Germline V gene lookup returns CDR1 LNHDA and CDR2 SQIVND (reference sequence). V dropped 6 bases and J dropped 3 bases, with 8 bases sitting between them. CDR3 size: 12 residues. CDR3 DNA sequence: TGTGCCAGTAGACAGTGGGACACTGAAGCTTTCTTT. Protein product: CASRQWDTEAFF.

The genes are TRBV2 and TRBJ2-2, with 7 bases that match TRBD2. CDR3 length: 16 residues. J lost 4 bases, V lost 4 bases, and 9 bases had no gene match. Germline CDR1 SNHLY, CDR2 FYNNEI. As DNA, the CDR3 is TGTGCCAGCAGTGGGTCGGGCCAGCGGGGCACCGGGGAGCTGTTTTTT. It is translated as CASSGSGQRGTGELFF.

This sequence joins TRBV4-1 and TRBJ2-3; a weak D match, TRBD1 (6 bases). The CDR3 covers 12 residues. Germline assignment: CDR1 MGHRA and CDR2 YSYEKL. The V and J ends lost 5 bases and 4 bases respectively, with 7 bases between them. The CDR3 region is CASSGGPDTQYF. The CDR3 DNA reads as TGCGCCAGCAGCGGGGGCCCAGATACGCAGTATTTT.